What follows describes a single T cell receptor beta chain. What it binds is unknown. The data stem from a study of T cells in Graves' hyperthyroidism and ophthalmopathy. Points from the study as a whole: Most thyroid-expanded clonotypes above 0.001 were also found in blood. Progression to ophthalmopathy was predicted a median of roughly seven months early.

This CDR3 spans 14 amino acids. Germline loops: CDR1 SEHNR, CDR2 FQNEAQ (reference sequence). The germline V and J ends were trimmed by 1 base and 0 bases, with 6 bases remaining between them. Amplification targeted TCR beta CDR3 regions from RNA transcripts. When the TCR CDR3 underwent first-round RT-PCR, the HTBI primer set was used. MiXCR was run by TCRdb on the multiplex PCR reads, yielding one entry per CDR3 protein. This sample has fewer than 900,000 distinct CDR3 sequences, with around a sixth found just once. Hyperthyroidism, newly diagnosed and lasting under 2 months, affected patients aged 18 to 65. Clinical symptoms, serum thyroxine and TRAb, thyroid ultrasound and orbital computed tomography together formed the diagnostic basis.

The sequenced material came from blood. The chain combines TRBV7-9 with TRBJ1-2; D uncertain. This receptor was identified in a woman aged 45 to 65 with Graves' hyperthyroidism that later progressed to Graves' ophthalmopathy. The CDR3 nucleotides read TGTGCCAGCAGCTTAGAACTATCTAACTATGGCTACACCTTC. Translated, it gives CASSLELSNYGYTF.